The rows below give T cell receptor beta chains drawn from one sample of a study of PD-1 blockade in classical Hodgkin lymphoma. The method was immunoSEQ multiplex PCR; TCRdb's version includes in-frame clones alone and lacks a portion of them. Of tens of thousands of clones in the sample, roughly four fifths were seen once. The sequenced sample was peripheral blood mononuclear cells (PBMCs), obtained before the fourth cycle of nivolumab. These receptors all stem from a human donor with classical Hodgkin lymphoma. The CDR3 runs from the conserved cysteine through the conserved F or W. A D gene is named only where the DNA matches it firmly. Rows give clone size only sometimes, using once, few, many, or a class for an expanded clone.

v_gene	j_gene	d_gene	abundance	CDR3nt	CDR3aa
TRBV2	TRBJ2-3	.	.	TGTGCCAGCAAGGGTAGCGCTGATACGCAGTATTTT	CASKGSADTQYF
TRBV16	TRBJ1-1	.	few	TGTGCCAGCAGCGAAGGGGGGGCTGGTGAAGCTTTCTTT	CASSEGGAGEAFF
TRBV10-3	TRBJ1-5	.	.	TGTGCCATCAGTGTCGACAGGACCGGGCAGCCCCAGCATTTT	CAISVDRTGQPQHF
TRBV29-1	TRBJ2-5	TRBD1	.	TGCAGCGTGCGGACAGGGGAAGAGACCCAGTACTTC	CSVRTGEETQYF
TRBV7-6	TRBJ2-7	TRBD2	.	TGTGCCAGCAGCTTCGGTCCCAGCGGGACTCGCTACGAGCAGTACTTC	CASSFGPSGTRYEQYF
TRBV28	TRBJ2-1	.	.	TGTGCCAGCAGTGGGTGGAGCGGAACGGGTGAGCAGTTCTTC	CASSGWSGTGEQFF
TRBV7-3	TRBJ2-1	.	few	TGTGCCAGCAGCTCCCCGGGCGCCCCCGGACTGTTCTTC	CASSSPGAPGLFF
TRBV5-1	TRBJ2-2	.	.	TGCGCCAGCAGCTTGACGGGGACCCACGGGGAGCTGTTTTTT	CASSLTGTHGELFF
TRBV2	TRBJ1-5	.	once	TGTGCCAGCAGTGAAATAAGAGGCAGCAATCAGCCCCAGCATTTT	CASSEIRGSNQPQHF
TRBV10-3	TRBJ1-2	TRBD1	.	TGTGCCATCAGTGTGGGACAGGGCTACAGTGGCTACACCTTC	CAISVGQGYSGYTF
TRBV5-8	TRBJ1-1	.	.	TGTGCCAGCAGCGTGGAATGGGAGACTGAAGCTTTCTTT	CASSVEWETEAFF
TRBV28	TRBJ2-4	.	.	TGTGCCAGCAGTTTACCAGGGGGCGCGGGGGTAAACATTCAGTACTTC	CASSLPGGAGVNIQYF
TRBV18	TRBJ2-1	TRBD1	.	TGTGCCAGCTCACCGGGACAGTCCTACAATGAGCAGTTCTTC	CASSPGQSYNEQFF
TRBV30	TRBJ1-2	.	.	TGTGCCTGGACTCGTCCGGGAGCTAACTATGGCTACACCTTC	CAWTRPGANYGYTF
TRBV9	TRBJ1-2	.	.	TGTGCCAGCAGTCCCGGGGTCGGGGGGCTGGGCTACACCTTC	CASSPGVGGLGYTF
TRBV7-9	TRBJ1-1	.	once	TGTGCCAGCAGTCTGGAGGTCCCTGAAGCTTTCTTT	CASSLEVPEAFF
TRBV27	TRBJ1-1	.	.	TGTGCCAGCAGTTTCCCCGGGAACACTGAAGCTTTCTTT	CASSFPGNTEAFF
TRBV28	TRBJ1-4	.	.	TGTGCCAGCTGCGAAAATGAAAAACTGTTTTTT	CASCENEKLFF
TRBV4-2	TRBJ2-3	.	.	TGTGCCAGCAGCCAAGTACGGGACACAGATACGCAGTATTTT	CASSQVRDTDTQYF
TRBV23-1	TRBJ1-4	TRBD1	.	TGCGCCAGCAGTCACCTCACGGGACAGGGATACGAAAAACTGTTTTTT	CASSHLTGQGYEKLFF
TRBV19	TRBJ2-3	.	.	TGTGCCAGTAGTATAGTCGGACAACTCACAGATACGCAGTATTTT	CASSIVGQLTDTQYF
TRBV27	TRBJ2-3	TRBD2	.	TGTGCCAGCAGTTCAACGACTAGCGGGGCTACGCAGTATTTT	CASSSTTSGATQYF
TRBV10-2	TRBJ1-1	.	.	TGCGCCAGCAGTGAAGGGGGGACTTACACTGAAGCTTTCTTT	CASSEGGTYTEAFF
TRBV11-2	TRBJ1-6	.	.	TGTGCCAGCAGCTCTGGAGAGGGCGATTCACCCCTCCACTTT	CASSSGEGDSPLHF
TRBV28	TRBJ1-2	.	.	TGTGCCAGCAGACCCCGACGGACCTTAAACTATGGCTACACCTTC	CASRPRRTLNYGYTF
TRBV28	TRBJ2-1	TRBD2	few	TGTGCCAGCAAGACTAGCGGGAGTATTGGCGATGAGCAGTTCTTC	CASKTSGSIGDEQFF
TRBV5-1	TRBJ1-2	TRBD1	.	TGCGCCAGCAGCTTGGGACAGGGGGCGACGAAGATTAACTATGGCTACACCTTC	CASSLGQGATKINYGYTF